There are a few counts of the clone carrying this T cell receptor (beta chain). This sample was included in a study of cytomegalovirus exposure and HLA in healthy donors. This CDR3 is built from 15 residues. V dropped 1 base and J dropped 2 bases, with 9 bases sitting between them. Germline lookup yields CDR1 SGHAT and CDR2 FQNNGV. Profiling relied on immunoSEQ multiplex PCR, and the TCRdb table lists in-frame clones only, not all of them. The sample has about 280,000 clones; 88% are singletons. Sequencing input: PBMCs. This clonotype originated in a woman aged 18-29 years in good health and CMV-seronegative. This chain links TRBV11-2 with TRBJ1-5; D is unresolved. CDR3 in DNA: TGTGCCAGCAGCTTAGTGGGAGGCGGCAATCAGCCCCAGCATTTT. As protein: CASSLVGGGNQPQHF.